This entry concerns a single T cell receptor beta chain. The antigen is unknown. The library targeted TCRbeta and was prepared with unique molecular identifiers. TCRdb reprocessed the PCR reads with MiXCR, giving one entry per CDR3 protein. The sample has some 300,000 distinct CDR3 sequences; about 7.3% are singletons. The data were obtained in a study of T-cell reconstitution after alpha-beta-depleted transplantation in children. Study-level points and caveats: A year post-transplant, T-cell counts and diversity derived mostly from newly produced T cells.

CDR3 length equals 16 residues. Trimming at V came to 1 base and at J to 5 bases, leaving 3 bases not matched to a gene. The germline V gene encodes CDR1 LGHDT and CDR2 YNNKEL (reference sequence). The sample consisted of peripheral blood, taken 360 days after TCRalphabeta/CD19-depleted stem cell transplant. The clonotype originates from a female patient aged 2-9 years who had a stem cell transplant for Fanconi anemia, so the T cells may come from the graft donor. The chain combines TRBV3-1 with TRBJ2-1, with 12 bases fitting TRBD2. As DNA, the CDR3 is TGTGCCAGCAGCCAAGGGGGACTAGCGGGTAACAATGAGCAGTTCTTC. Protein: CASSQGGLAGNNEQFF.